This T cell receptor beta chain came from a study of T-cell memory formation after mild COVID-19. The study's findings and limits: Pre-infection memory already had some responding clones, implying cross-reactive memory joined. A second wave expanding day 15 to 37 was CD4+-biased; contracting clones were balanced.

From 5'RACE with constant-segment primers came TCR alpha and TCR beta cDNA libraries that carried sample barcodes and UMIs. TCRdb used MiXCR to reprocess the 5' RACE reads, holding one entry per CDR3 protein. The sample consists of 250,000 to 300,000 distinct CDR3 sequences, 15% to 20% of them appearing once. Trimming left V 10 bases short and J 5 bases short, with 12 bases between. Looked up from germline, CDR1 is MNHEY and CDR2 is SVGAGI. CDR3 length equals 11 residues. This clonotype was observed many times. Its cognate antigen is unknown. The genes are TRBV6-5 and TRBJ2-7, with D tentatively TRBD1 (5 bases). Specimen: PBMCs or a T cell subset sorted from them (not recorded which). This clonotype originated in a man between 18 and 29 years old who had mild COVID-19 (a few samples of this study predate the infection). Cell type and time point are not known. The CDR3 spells CATDSHHEQYF. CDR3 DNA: TGTGCCACCGACAGTCACCACGAGCAGTACTTC.